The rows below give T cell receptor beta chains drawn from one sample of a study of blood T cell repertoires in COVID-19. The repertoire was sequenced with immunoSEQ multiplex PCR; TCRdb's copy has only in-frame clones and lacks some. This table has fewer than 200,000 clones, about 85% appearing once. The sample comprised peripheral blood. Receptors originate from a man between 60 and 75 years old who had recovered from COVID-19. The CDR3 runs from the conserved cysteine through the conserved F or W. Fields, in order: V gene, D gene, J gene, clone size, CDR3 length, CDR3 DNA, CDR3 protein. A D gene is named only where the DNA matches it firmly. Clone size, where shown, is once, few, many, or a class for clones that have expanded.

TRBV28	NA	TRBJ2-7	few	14	TGTGCCAGCAGGAGACAGGGACTCTCCTACGAGCAGTACTTC	CASRRQGLSYEQYF
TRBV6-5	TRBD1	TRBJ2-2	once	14	TGTGCCAGCAGGGGGACAGGCTACACCGGGGAGCTGTTTTTT	CASRGTGYTGELFF
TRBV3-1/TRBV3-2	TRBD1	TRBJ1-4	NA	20	TGTGCCAGCAGCGGATGCATTGGGACAGGGGCCCCGCCGGCTAATGAAAAACTGTTTTTT	CASSGCIGTGAPPANEKLFF
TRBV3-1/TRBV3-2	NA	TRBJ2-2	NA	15	TGTGCCAGCAGCCAAGCCCCCAGGGACACCGGGGAGCTGTTTTTT	CASSQAPRDTGELFF
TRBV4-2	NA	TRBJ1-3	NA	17	TGTGCCAGCAGCCAAGGCCAACCGGGGGAATCAGGAAACACCATATATTTT	CASSQGQPGESGNTIYF
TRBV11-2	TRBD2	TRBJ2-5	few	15	TGTGCCAGCAGCTTAAGCGGGGGGGCAGGGGAGACCCAGTACTTC	CASSLSGGAGETQYF
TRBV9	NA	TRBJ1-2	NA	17	TGTGCCAGCAGCGTAGTTATAGGAACAGAAGCTAACTATGGCTACACCTTC	CASSVVIGTEANYGYTF
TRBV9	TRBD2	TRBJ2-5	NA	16	TGTGCCAGCAGCGTAGTGACTAGCGGGGGCCAAGAGACCCAGTACTTC	CASSVVTSGGQETQYF
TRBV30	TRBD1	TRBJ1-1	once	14	TGTGCCTGGAGGGGACAGGGGATGAACACTGAAGCTTTCTTT	CAWRGQGMNTEAFF
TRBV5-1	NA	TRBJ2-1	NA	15	TGCGCCAGCAGCCTGCTCCCGAACACCTACAATGAGCAGTTCTTC	CASSLLPNTYNEQFF
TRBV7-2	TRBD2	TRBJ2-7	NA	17	TGTGCCAGCAGCTTAGGGACTAGCGGGGGCGCCCTGGGCGAGCAGTACTTC	CASSLGTSGGALGEQYF
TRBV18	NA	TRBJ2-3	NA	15	TGTGCCAGCTCACCTCGGACACAGGGAGCAGATACGCAGTATTTT	CASSPRTQGADTQYF
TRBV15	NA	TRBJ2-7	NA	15	TGTGCCACCAGCAGAGGGACAGAGCATACCTACGAGCAGTACTTC	CATSRGTEHTYEQYF
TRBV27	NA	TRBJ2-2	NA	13	TGTGCCAGCAGTTTTATCGCGGACGGGGAGCTGTTTTTT	CASSFIADGELFF
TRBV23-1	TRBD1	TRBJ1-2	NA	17	TGCGCCAGCAGTCCGACAGGGGCAGACGGGGGGCCCTTCGGCTACACCTTC	CASSPTGADGGPFGYTF
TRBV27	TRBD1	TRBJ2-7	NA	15	TGTGCCAGCAGCGAAGACAGGGGATATTACTACGAGCAGTACTTC	CASSEDRGYYYEQYF
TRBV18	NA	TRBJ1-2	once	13	TGTGCCAGCTCACCCCGACAGGATCCTGGCTACACCTTC	CASSPRQDPGYTF
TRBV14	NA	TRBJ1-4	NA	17	TGTGCCAGCAGCCAAGTTCTCGGGACTACAACTAATGAAAAACTGTTTTTT	CASSQVLGTTTNEKLFF
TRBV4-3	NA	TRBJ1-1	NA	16	TGCGCCAGCAGCCAAGATGCCCAAGGCGGGGGCCCTGAAGCTTTCTTT	CASSQDAQGGGPEAFF
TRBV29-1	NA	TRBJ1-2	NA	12	TGCAGCGTTGAATCTGACGGGGGAGGCTACACCTTC	CSVESDGGGYTF
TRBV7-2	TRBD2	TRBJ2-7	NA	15	TGTGCCAGCAGTTTTAGCGGGGGGGCTAACTACGAGCAGTACTTC	CASSFSGGANYEQYF
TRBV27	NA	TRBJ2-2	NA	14	TGTGCCAGCAGTTCACGGAGGGGTACCGGGGAGCTGTTTTTT	CASSSRRGTGELFF
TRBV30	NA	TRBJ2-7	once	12	TGTGCCTGGAGCAGTCAGGGCTACGAGCAGTACTTC	CAWSSQGYEQYF
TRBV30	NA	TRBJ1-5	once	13	TGTGCCTGGAGTGTTGGGGGGGAGCAGCCCCAGCATTTT	CAWSVGGEQPQHF
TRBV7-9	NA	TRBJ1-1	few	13	TGTGCCAGCACCAAGCGGGGGAACACTGAAGCTTTCTTT	CASTKRGNTEAFF
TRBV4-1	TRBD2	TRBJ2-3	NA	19	TGCGCCAGCAGCCAAGGACGACTGCGGAGCGGGGGAATCACAGATACGCAGTATTTT	CASSQGRLRSGGITDTQYF
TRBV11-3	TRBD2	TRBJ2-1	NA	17	TGTGCCAGCAGCTTATCTGCTAGCGGGGGGACCTACAATGAGCAGTTCTTC	CASSLSASGGTYNEQFF
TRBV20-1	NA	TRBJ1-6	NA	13	TGCAGTGCTAGTCACAGAAATAATTCACCCCTCCACTTT	CSASHRNNSPLHF
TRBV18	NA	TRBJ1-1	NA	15	TGTGCCAGCTCACCACGCGGGGTGGGGAACACTGAAGCTTTCTTT	CASSPRGVGNTEAFF
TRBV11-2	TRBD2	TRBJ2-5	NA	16	TGTGCCAGCAGCCCCAGGGGCGGGGGGGCCTGGGAGACCCAGTACTTC	CASSPRGGGAWETQYF
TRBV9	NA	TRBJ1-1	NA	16	TGTGCCAGCAGCGTAGGAACGACGACATTGGGCACTGAAGCTTTCTTT	CASSVGTTTLGTEAFF
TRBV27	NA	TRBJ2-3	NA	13	TGTGCCAGCAGTATACAGGGTGCAGATACGCAGTATTTT	CASSIQGADTQYF
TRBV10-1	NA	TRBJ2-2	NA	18	TGCGCCAGCAGTGAGCCCATATCACAGGACAGGAACACCGGGGAGCTGTTTTTT	CASSEPISQDRNTGELFF
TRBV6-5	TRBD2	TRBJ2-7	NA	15	TGTGCCAGCAGTTACGGGGGGGGGAATGGCTACGAGCAGTACTTC	CASSYGGGNGYEQYF
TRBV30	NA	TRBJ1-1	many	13	TGTGCCTGGAGGGACACAGGGTACACTGAAGCTTTCTTT	CAWRDTGYTEAFF
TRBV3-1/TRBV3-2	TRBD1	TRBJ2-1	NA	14	TGTGCCAGCAGCCAAGGGACAGGGGACAATGAGCAGTTCTTC	CASSQGTGDNEQFF
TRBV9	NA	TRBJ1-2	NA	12	TGTGCCAGCAGTGCCCGGGGGTATGGCTACACCTTC	CASSARGYGYTF
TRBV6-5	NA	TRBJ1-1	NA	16	TGTGCCAGCAGTTACTTCCCCCAGGGTATGAACACTGAAGCTTTCTTT	CASSYFPQGMNTEAFF
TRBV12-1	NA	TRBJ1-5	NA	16	TGTGCCAGCAGCTCCCCACACAGGGGGCAAGGTCAGCCCCAGCATTTT	CASSSPHRGQGQPQHF
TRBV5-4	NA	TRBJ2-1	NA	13	TGTGCCAGCAGCTTGGACGGGTACAATGAGCAGTTCTTC	CASSLDGYNEQFF
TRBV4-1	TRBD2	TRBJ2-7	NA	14	TGCGCCAGCAGCCAACACCAGGGAGCGGGGGAGCAGTACTTC	CASSQHQGAGEQYF
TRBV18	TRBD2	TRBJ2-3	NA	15	TGTGCCAGCTCACTCGGACTAGCGGGGGGAGATACGCAGTATTTT	CASSLGLAGGDTQYF